This T cell receptor (beta chain) originates from a study of cytomegalovirus exposure and HLA in healthy donors. General study results and limits: The authors later found most CMV-associated TCR beta chains appeared HLA-restricted.

The ends lost 5 bases at V and 5 bases at J; junction bases unmatched: 6. CDR1 and CDR2 (germline): SGHVS, FNYEAQ. There are 14 residues in the CDR3. About this clone: The target antigen is unknown.

PCR employed 60 Vbeta and 13 Jbeta primers. The repertoire was sequenced with immunoSEQ multiplex PCR; TCRdb's copy has only in-frame clones and lacks some. Of 150,000 to 200,000 clones detected, 80% appear once; the ten largest clones hold about 5%. The sequence came from a woman between 50 and 59 years old in good health and CMV-seropositive. The chain uses TRBV7-6 and TRBJ2-3; TRBD1 matches 8 bases. Sequencing was carried out using PBMCs. The CDR3 coding sequence is TGTGCCAGCAGCCCGGACAGGGCGGTAGATACGCAGTATTTT. Translated, it gives CASSPDRAVDTQYF.